This T cell receptor beta chain derives from a study of blood T cell repertoires in COVID-19. Study information: T cells, B-cell-depleted T cells, or PBMCs supplied cDNA or gDNA.

Under the authors' procedure: Scientists estimated how many nucleated cells there were by amplifying reference gene primers. Repertoires were generated with immunoSEQ multiplex PCR, while TCRdb's copy carries only in-frame clones and drops some. V and J calls plus clone size are reproduced from that table; the DNA served to infer D and trimming. The table records around 310,000 clones, about nine tenths of them present only once. The CDR3 is 17 amino acids. With 4 bases removed from V and 7 bases from J, the gap between germline ends came to 20 bases. The source material was peripheral blood. This TCR derives from a woman between 55 and 75 years old with acute or convalescent COVID-19. This chain connects TRBV23-1 to TRBJ1-6; D is unclear. TRBV23-1 falls under the ORF class, with uncertain function. The CDR3 DNA sequence: TGCGCCAGCAGTCCCCAAGGCGCGGGCTACGGGAATTCACCCCTCCACTTT. Its translation is CASSPQGAGYGNSPLHF.